This record concerns one T cell receptor (beta chain) sequence. TCRdb reanalysed the PCR reads using MiXCR and keeps one entry per CDR3 protein. The sample has about 640,000 distinct CDR3 sequences; just under 20% are singletons. The data belong to a study of molecular identifiers for immune sequencing clone quantification. V gave up 7 bases and J gave up 2 bases, with 10 bases separating them. The CDR3 is 13 amino acids. Germline V gene lookup returns CDR1 KGHDR and CDR2 SFDVKD. Sequences were obtained from naive CD8+ T cells from blood, with Jurkat cell RNA spiked in. Subset denoted: FACS-sorted CD8+CD4-CCR7+CD45RA+ naive T cells. The sequence came from a human donor in good health. Some libraries in this study had Jurkat cell RNA spiked in. The V call is TRBV24-1, the J call TRBJ1-2, with a weak D call TRBD1 (6 bases). CDR3 DNA sequence: TGTGCCACCAGGAGCACAGGGAACTATGGCTACACCTTC. This sequence encodes CATRSTGNYGYTF.